This TCR beta chain was captured in a study of T and B cells in COVID-19 patients (dated by TCRdb to 2018 to 2020). Some background on the complete study: Using TRB and IGH repertoire sequencing of peripheral blood, the study characterized adaptive immunity in COVID-19 patients who had active infection or had recovered. The TCR and BCR sequence repository comprised 37 patients and 60 to 75 time points, with over 7 million TCR sequences analysed. A recovered cohort comprised more than 15 patients contributing approximately 22 samples, mostly after mild to moderate COVID-19 managed as outpatients. A couple of patients belonged to both the recovered and active cohorts because samples were available from active disease and after recovery. Of the roughly 19 patients in the active-infection cohort, 12 were critically ill and needed mechanical ventilation or ECMO. As many as 9 follow-up blood samples were taken per patient, and some of the samples covered different disease stages within the same individual. In the active-infection cohort, nine tenths of the roughly 20 patients had comorbidities linked to unfavorable COVID-19 outcome. The recovered cohort had a median age of roughly 34 years, compared with approximately 67 years in the active-infection cohort. Repertoire analyses used an age-matched reference group of approximately 42 healthy donors who were negative for COVID-19 antibodies as the comparison.

Paper-wide results and their limitations: Prospective validation of the reported TCR clusters was stated to be required before clinical use. The cohort was considered too small to assess HLA contributions to COVID-19 susceptibility or severity. TRB repertoires were found to be highly clonal in active COVID-19, whereas diversity and richness at recovery were found to rise above healthy donor levels. Specific T cell subsets (CD4+/Treg/CD8+) and sorted SARS-CoV-2-responsive or tetramer+ T cells had not yet been sequenced, with those experiments still ongoing. A total of roughly 2,500 exclusive TCR clusters, including under 40 low-pGen clusters, were found in the recovered cohort. Few blood samples were available from mildly ill patients while symptoms were present, and early samples from severe cases were likewise scarce. TRBV/TRBJ gene usage was reported as strongly skewed in patients with COVID-19.

Genomic DNA extracted from blood, in amounts of about 240-550 ng, served as the starting material for amplifying TRB repertoires. Sequenced using an Illumina MiSeq. TRB rearrangements were amplified by multiplex PCR with BIOMED2 TRB-A/B primer pools. Illumina-compatible adapters and 7-nucleotide sample barcodes were attached to the amplicons through two consecutive PCRs. All library PCRs used Phusion HS II polymerase. The amplicons were purified from gel with the NucleoSpin Gel and PCR Clean-up kit, measured on Qubit, and combined at around 4.2 nM. The quality of the amplicon pool was checked on an Agilent 2100 Bioanalyzer prior to Illumina next-generation sequencing. As for how the authors treated the data: Annotation of TRB rearrangements was performed with MiXCR 3.0.8 using the default MiXCR reference library. Sequences with fewer than 2 reads and non-productive reads were filtered out, and every unique CDR3 nucleotide sequence was treated as a single clone. R 3.5.1 was used to calculate clonality, diversity, richness and V-J gene usage. GLIPH2 was used to cluster TCRs based on CDR3 similarity, and OLGA was used to calculate the generation probabilities. Only GLIPH2 clusters with at least four unique TCR clonotypes present in at least three individuals were retained. In-frame beta chains were kept once TCRdb had trimmed the public reads at Q25 with fastp and called clones with MiXCR. When rows share a CDR3 protein, they turn into one entry using the most common DNA and genes. The V and J calls shown here were made by TCRdb, not taken from the authors' results. This sample comprises tens of thousands of distinct CDR3 sequences, approximately 32% of them detected only once. The ten largest clones take up 1.7% of the sample.

Remarks on this clonotype: Its specific antigen is unknown. Base qualities are not provided; no much larger clone lies one nucleotide away.

Measured from the cysteine to the phenylalanine, the CDR3 is 15 residues long. The kept DNA is CDR3 alone, 45 bases in frame from the first base. In the germline V gene, CDR1 corresponds to SGHTA and CDR2 to FQGNSA. The V and J ends are trimmed by 3 bases and 0 bases, leaving 9 bases between them. This TCR was sampled from a human donor who had recovered from COVID-19. Sequencing was done on a sample of blood. The receptor chain draws on TRBV7-2 and TRBJ1-5, and the D gene may be TRBD1, 6 bases matching. The CDR3 region: CASSLTGISNQPQHF. The nucleotides read TGTGCCAGCAGCTTGACAGGAATTAGCAATCAGCCCCAGCATTTT. Reference TRBV7-2 and TRBJ1-5 proteins supply the regions before and after the CDR3; the full variable domain is: GAGVSQSPSNKVTEKGKDVELRCDPISGHTALYWYRQSLGQGLEFLIYFQGNSAPDKSGLPSDRFSAERTGGSVSTLTIQRTQQEDSAVYLCASSLTGISNQPQHFGDGTRLSIL.